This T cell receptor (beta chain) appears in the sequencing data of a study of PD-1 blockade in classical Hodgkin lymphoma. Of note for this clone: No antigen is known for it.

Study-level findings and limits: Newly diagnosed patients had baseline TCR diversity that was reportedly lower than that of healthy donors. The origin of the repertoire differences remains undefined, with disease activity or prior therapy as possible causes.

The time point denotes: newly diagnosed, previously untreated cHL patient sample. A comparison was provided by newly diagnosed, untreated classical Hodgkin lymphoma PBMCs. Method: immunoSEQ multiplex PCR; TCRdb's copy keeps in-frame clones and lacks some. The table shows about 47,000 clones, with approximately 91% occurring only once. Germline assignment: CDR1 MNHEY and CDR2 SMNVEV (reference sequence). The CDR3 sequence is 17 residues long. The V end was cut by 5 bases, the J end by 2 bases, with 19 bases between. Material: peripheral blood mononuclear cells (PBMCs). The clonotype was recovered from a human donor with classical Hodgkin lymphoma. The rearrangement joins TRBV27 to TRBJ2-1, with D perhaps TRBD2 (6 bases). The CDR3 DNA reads TGTGCCAGCAGTGGATATAGCGGCCCCGGCCCCTACAATGAGCAGTTCTTC. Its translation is CASSGYSGPGPYNEQFF.